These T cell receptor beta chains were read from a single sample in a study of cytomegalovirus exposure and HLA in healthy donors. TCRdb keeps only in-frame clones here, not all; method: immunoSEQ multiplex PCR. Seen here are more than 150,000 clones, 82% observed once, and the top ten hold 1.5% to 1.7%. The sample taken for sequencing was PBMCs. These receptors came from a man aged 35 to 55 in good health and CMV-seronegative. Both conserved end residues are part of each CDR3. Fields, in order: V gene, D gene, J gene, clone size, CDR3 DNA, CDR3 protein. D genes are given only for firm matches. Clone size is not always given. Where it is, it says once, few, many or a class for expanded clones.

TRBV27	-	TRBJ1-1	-	TGTGCCAGCAGTTTGATTGCGGGGACTGAAGCTTTCTTT	CASSLIAGTEAFF
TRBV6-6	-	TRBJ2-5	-	TGTGCCAGCAGTTACTCGATAGGGGGACGAGAGACCCAGTACTTC	CASSYSIGGRETQYF
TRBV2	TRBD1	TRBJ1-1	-	TGTGCCAGCAGTGATGGGGCGACAGGGGCACCCACTGAAGCTTTCTTT	CASSDGATGAPTEAFF
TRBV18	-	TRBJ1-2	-	TGTGCCAGCTCACCGACCGGAGGGGGGGGGAGTGACTATGGCTACACCTTC	CASSPTGGGGSDYGYTF
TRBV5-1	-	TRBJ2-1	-	TGCGCCAGCAGCCTTCTAGCAGTTGACAATGAGCAGTTCTTC	CASSLLAVDNEQFF
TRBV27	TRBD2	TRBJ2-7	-	TGTGCCAGCAGCCGGGGGGCCTACGAGCAGTACTTC	CASSRGAYEQYF
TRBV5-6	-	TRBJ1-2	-	TGTGCCAGCAGCTTGGACAGGACCTATCTCTATGGCTACACCTTC	CASSLDRTYLYGYTF
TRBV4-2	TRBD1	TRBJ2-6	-	TGTGCCAGCAGCCAAGGGACAGGGGGCCAAAGAGGGGCCAACGTCCTGACTTTC	CASSQGTGGQRGANVLTF
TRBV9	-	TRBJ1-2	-	TGTGCCAGCAGCCAGGTCGGGGATGGCTACACCTTC	CASSQVGDGYTF
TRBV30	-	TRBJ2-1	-	TGTGCCTGGAGTGCTCGTAACAATGAGCAGTTCTTC	CAWSARNNEQFF
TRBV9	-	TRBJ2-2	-	TGTGCCAGCAGCGTGGACAACAAGGACACCGGGGAGCTGTTTTTT	CASSVDNKDTGELFF
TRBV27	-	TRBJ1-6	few	TGTGCCAGCCGTCCCGGGGGTCATTCACCCCTCCACTTT	CASRPGGHSPLHF